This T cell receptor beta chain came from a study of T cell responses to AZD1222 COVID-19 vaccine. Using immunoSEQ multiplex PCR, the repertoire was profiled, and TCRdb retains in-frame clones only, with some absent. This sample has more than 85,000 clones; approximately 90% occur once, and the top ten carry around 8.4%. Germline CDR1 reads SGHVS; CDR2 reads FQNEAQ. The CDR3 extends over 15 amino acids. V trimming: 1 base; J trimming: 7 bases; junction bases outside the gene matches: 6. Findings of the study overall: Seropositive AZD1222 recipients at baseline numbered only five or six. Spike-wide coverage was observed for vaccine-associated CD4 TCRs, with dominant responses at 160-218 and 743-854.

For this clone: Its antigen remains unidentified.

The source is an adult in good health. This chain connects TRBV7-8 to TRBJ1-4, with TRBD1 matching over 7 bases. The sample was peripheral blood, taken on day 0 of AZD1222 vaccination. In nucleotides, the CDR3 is TGTGCCAGCAGCTTAGTTGACAGGGCAACTGAAAAACTGTTTTTT. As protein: CASSLVDRATEKLFF. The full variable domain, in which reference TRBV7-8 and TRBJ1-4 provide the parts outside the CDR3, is GAGVSQSPRYKVAKRGQDVALRCDPISGHVSLFWYQQALGQGPEFLTYFQNEAQLDKSGLPSDRFFAERPEGSVSTLKIQRTQQEDSAVYLCASSLVDRATEKLFFGSGTQLSVL.